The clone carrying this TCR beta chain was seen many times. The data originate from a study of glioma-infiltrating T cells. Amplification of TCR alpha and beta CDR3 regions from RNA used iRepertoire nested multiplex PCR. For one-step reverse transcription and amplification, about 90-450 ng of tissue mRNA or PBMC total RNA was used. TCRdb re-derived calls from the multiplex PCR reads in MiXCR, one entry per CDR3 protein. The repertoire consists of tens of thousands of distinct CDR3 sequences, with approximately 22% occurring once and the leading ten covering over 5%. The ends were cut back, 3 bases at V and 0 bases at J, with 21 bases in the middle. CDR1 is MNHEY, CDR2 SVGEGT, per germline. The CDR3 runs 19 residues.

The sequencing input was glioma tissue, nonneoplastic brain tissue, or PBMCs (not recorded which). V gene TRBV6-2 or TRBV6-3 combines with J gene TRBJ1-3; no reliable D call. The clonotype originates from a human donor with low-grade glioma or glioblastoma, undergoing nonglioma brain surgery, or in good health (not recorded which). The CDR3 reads CASSYGLLSSGNSGNTIYF. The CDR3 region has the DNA TGTGCCAGCAGTTATGGTCTCCTCTCGTCAGGCAACTCTGGAAACACCATATATTTT.